This T cell receptor beta chain was profiled in a study of blood T cell repertoires in COVID-19. The table came from immunoSEQ multiplex PCR; TCRdb's copy has only in-frame clones and leaves some out. Seen here are some 260,000 clones, approximately 89% observed once, and the top ten hold 10% to 13%. The ends were cut back, 6 bases at V and 3 bases at J, with 9 bases in the middle. Germline lookup yields CDR1 SNHLY and CDR2 FYNNEI. This CDR3 region has 12 residues. The source material was peripheral blood. The origin of this receptor is a woman between 70 and 85 years old with COVID-19, enrolled during active disease. The chain joins TRBV2 to TRBJ2-7; D is perhaps TRBD1 (7 bases). The CDR3 spells CASRRDSYEQYF. In DNA form, the CDR3 reads TGTGCCAGCAGGCGGGACAGCTACGAGCAGTACTTC.